This TCR beta chain emerged from a study of CD8+ T cells in alopecia areata (dated by TCRdb to 2017 to 2018). Some background on the complete study: Treated patients were enrolled in an open-label pilot trial of oral tofacitinib at 5 to 10 mg twice daily for moderate-to-severe alopecia areata. Amplification of TCRbeta CDR3 regions was done by immunoSEQ multiplex PCR using 35 Vbeta forward primers and 13 Jbeta reverse primers. Patients received tofacitinib for 6 to 18 months and were then followed off drug for 6 months to check for delayed response and recurrence. Disease severity in treated patients was measured with the SALT score, which quantifies the percentage of affected scalp surface area. High-throughput TCRbeta sequencing was used to examine T cell clonal expansion in alopecia areata in both the C3H/HeJ mouse model and human patients. Scalp tissue and sorted CD4+ and CD8+ peripheral blood T cells from patchy and totalis/universalis alopecia areata patients and from healthy controls were covered by human TCRbeta sequencing. Biopsies were taken from tofacitinib-treated patients at baseline and again at 4 and 24 weeks into treatment, and several of those patients also had a later scalp biopsy. RNA came from the PAXgene miRNA kit for fixed scalp, the miRNeasy kit for PBMCs, and the RNeasy kit for mouse skin. Clonality in the scalp was compared among normal scalp (n=4), patchy alopecia areata scalp (n=8), and alopecia totalis/universalis scalp (n=8).

The study at large found these results: Higher clonality and more expanded CD8+ clones were observed in lesional scalp than in normal scalp, particularly in alopecia totalis/universalis, a finding suggestive of antigenic drive. Scalp TCR repertoire analysis is complicated because resident alphabeta T cells in normal human skin are also sequenced, whereas mouse skin is dominated by gammadelta T cells. Tofacitinib significantly decreased scalp clonality and the number of expanded CD8+ clones among the top 100 scalp clones. Because the treated cohort was small and had just a single nonresponder, larger studies are needed to establish links between baseline CD8+ expansion and response. Shared TCR sequences between patients were less evident than in mice, which may be partly attributable to HLA diversity in the patient population. During tofacitinib treatment, many expanded lesional clones remained in scalp and blood, and this persistence may partly explain relapse after treatment is stopped.

The method was the immunoSEQ multiplex PCR assay. To provide template for TCR sequencing, every sample had RNA extracted and reverse transcribed into cDNA. SuperScript III was used to make first-strand cDNA, primed with a 2:1 mix of oligo-dT and random hexamers. A synthetic immune receptor repertoire was used to gauge amplification bias, and whatever bias remained was removed computationally. The study's own analysis went as follows. Raw reads were preprocessed for error removal, and CDR3 was defined according to IMGT conventions as running from the conserved cysteine to phenylalanine. To get clonality, Shannon entropy was normalized by log2 of the number of productive unique TCRs and the result was subtracted from 1. Whether each scalp clone was CD4 or CD8 was inferred by checking scalp TCRbeta sequences against the CD4 and CD8 repertoires from sorted blood. TCRdb mirrors the immuneACCESS table, restricted to in-frame sequences. Some clones are absent from its copies; in checked studies, under half trace to an unresolved V gene, and the reason for the others is unknown. That table is the source of V, J and clone size, and D and trimming were worked out from the DNA. For this sample there are about 150,000 clones; around three fifths appear just once. Roughly 0.99% of the sample lies in the top ten.

The sample's time point label, decoded: approximately 4 weeks on oral tofacitinib. The treatment or condition tag for this specimen amounts to: oral pan-JAK inhibitor, 5-10 mg twice daily. Peripheral blood and lesional scalp punch biopsies were obtained from patients with alopecia areata. PBMCs were separated by density centrifugation and stained for CD3, CD4 and CD8, after which CD4+ and CD8+ T cells were sorted on a FACSAria. The germline ends are 8 bases apart after V is trimmed by 8 bases and J by 1 base. From the germline V gene (reference sequence), CDR1 is GTSNPN and CDR2 is SVGIG. Measured from the cysteine to the phenylalanine, the CDR3 is 11 residues long. Only CDR3 DNA is held: 33 bases, read in frame from base 1. Remarks on this clone: It lacks a known antigen. Base qualities are missing; no much larger clone stands one base away.

The clonotype was recovered from a human donor with alopecia areata. The receptor chain draws on TRBV30 and TRBJ1-1; matching of 6 bases hints at TRBD1 as the D gene. The sequencing used CD4+ T cells sorted from blood, collected at week 4, from a patient treated with tofacitinib. The DNA is as follows: TGTGCCATACAGGGGAACACTGAAGCTTTCTTT. This sequence encodes CAIQGNTEAFF.